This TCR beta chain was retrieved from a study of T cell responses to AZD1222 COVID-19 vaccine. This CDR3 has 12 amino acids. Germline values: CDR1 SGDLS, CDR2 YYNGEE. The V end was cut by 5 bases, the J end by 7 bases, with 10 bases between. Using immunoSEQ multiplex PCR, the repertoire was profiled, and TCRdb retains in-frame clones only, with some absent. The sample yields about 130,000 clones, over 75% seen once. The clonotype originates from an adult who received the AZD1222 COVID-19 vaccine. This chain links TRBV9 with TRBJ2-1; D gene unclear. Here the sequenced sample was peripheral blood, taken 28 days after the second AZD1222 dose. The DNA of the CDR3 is TGTGCCAGCAGTCTGTCAGGAAATGAGCAGTTCTTC. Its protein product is CASSLSGNEQFF. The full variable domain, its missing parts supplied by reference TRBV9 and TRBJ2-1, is DSGVTQTPKHLITATGQRVTLRCSPRSGDLSVYWYQQSLDQGLQFLIQYYNGEERAKGNILERFSAQQFPDLHSELNLSSLELGDSALYFCASSLSGNEQFFGPGTRLTVL.